The entry that follows covers one T cell receptor beta chain sequence. The sample comes from a study of blood T cell repertoires in COVID-19. Produced via immunoSEQ multiplex PCR; TCRdb's table is partial and in-frame only. The sample consists of 250,000 to 350,000 clones, over 80% of them appearing once. CDR1 and CDR2 (germline): LGHDT, YNNKEL (reference sequence). V was pared by 0 bases and J by 4 bases, with 12 bases between. The CDR3 length is 15 residues. Input material: peripheral blood. This receptor was taken from a woman aged 50 to 60 with COVID-19, enrolled during active disease. V usage is TRBV3-1 (or the pseudogene TRBV3-2) and J usage is TRBJ1-2; TRBD1 is a possible D gene (5 bases). The CDR3 bases are TGTGCCAGCAGCCAAGATCTCCGACAGCTCTATGGCTACACCTTC. It codes for CASSQDLRQLYGYTF.